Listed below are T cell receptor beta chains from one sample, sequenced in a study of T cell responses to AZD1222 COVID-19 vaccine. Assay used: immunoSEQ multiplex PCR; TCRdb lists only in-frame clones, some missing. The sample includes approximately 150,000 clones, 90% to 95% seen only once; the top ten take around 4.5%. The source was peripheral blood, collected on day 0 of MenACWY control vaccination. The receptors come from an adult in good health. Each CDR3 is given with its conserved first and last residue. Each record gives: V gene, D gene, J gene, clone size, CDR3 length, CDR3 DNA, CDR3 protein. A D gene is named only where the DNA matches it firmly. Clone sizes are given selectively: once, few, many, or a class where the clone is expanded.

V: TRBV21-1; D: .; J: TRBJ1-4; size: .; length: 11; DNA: TGTGCCAGCACCCCTGTCGAAAAACTGTTTTTT; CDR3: CASTPVEKLFF
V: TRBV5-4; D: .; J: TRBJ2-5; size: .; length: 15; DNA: TGTGCCGGGAGCGGTGCCAGGGGATCGAAAGAGACCCAGTACTTC; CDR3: CAGSGARGSKETQYF
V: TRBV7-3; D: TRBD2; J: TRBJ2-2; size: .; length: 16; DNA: TGTGCCAGCAGGCCCGGGACTAGCAAGGGTACCGGGGAGCTGTTTTTT; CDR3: CASRPGTSKGTGELFF
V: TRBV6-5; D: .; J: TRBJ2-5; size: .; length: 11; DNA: TGTGCCAGCAGACGGGCCGGACGGGAGTACTTC; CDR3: CASRRAGREYF
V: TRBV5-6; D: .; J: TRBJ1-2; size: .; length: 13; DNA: TGTGCCAGCAGCTTGGTACAGGGAGGCGGCTACACCTTC; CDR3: CASSLVQGGGYTF
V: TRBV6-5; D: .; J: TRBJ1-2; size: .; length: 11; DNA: TGTGCCAGCACAGCCCTGCGTGGCTACACCTTC; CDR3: CASTALRGYTF
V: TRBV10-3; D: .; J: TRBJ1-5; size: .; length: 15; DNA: TGTGCCATCAGTGAAGGCGCCCCAGGACGACAGCCCCAGCATTTT; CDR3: CAISEGAPGRQPQHF
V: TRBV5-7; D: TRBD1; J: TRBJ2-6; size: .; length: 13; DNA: TGTGCCGTCGGAGGACAGGGAGCCAGCGTCCTGACTTTC; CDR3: CAVGGQGASVLTF
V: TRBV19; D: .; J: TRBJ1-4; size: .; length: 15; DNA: TGTGCCAGTAGTCTCCCGGGGGTGACTAATGAAAAACTGTTTTTT; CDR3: CASSLPGVTNEKLFF
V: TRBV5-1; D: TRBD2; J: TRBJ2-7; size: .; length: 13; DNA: TGCGCCAGCAGCTCTAGCGGGGTCTACGAGCAGTACTTC; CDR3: CASSSSGVYEQYF
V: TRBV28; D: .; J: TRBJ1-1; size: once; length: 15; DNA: TGTGCCAGCAGCCCACTCACAATAGGGGACACTGAAGCTTTCTTT; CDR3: CASSPLTIGDTEAFF
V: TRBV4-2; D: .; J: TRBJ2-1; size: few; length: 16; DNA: TGTGCCAGCAGCCCAGAGGAGCGCGACTCCTACAATGAGCAGTTCTTC; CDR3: CASSPEERDSYNEQFF